A single T cell receptor (beta chain) is shown here with its context. The antigen is undetermined. Germline loops: CDR1 LGHNA, CDR2 YSLEER. Trimming took 4 bases from V and 9 from J, leaving 13 bases between them. This CDR3 is 13 amino acids long. Only in-frame clones appear in the TCRdb table, and some are missing; sequencing was by immunoSEQ multiplex PCR. This sample has 150,000 or so clones, with about 90% found just once. The data belong to a study of T cell responses to AZD1222 COVID-19 vaccine. Study-wide points: Seropositive AZD1222 recipients at baseline numbered only 6 or 7. Nearly half of unique spike-specific TCRs reportedly avoided B.1.351 and B.1.1.7 mutated regions. There were repertoire samples only from the period after the peak T cell response.

Doses given second, at about 4 or about 12 weeks, were pooled. The origin of this receptor is an adult who received the AZD1222 COVID-19 vaccine. The genes are TRBV4-3 and TRBJ2-1; tentative D call: TRBD2 (5 bases). The source material was peripheral blood, sampled 28 days after the second AZD1222 dose. The CDR3 sequence: CASSPRDNPEQFF. CDR3 sequence (DNA): TGCGCCAGCAGCCCTCGGGATAACCCTGAGCAGTTCTTC.